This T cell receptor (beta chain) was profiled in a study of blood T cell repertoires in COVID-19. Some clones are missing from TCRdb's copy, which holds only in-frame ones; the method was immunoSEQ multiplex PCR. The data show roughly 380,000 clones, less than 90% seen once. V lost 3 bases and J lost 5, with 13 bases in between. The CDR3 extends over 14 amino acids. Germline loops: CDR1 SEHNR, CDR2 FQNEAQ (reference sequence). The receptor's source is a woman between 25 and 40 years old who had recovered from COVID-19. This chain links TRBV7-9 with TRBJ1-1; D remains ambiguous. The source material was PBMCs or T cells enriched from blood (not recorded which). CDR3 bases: TGTGCCAGCAGCTTCCTCGACTTTAGGACTGAAGCTTTCTTT. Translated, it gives CASSFLDFRTEAFF.